The entry that follows covers one T cell receptor (beta chain) sequence. Using RNA transcripts as the source, TCR beta CDR3 regions were amplified. TCR CDR3 regions were first amplified by RT-PCR with HTBI primers. TCRdb reprocessed the multiplex PCR reads with MiXCR, giving one entry per CDR3 protein. The sample includes around 540,000 distinct CDR3 sequences, more than 15% of them seen just once. CDR3 length: 15 residues. Trimming took 3 bases from V and 3 from J, leaving 14 bases between them. The germline V gene has CDR1 SEHNR and CDR2 FQNEAQ (reference sequence). This specimen comes from a study of T cells in Graves' hyperthyroidism and ophthalmopathy.

The sequenced material came from blood. The chain joins TRBV7-9 to TRBJ1-1; D perhaps matches TRBD1 (5 bases). The sequence was collected from a woman in her twenties or thirties with Graves' ophthalmopathy. DNA of the CDR3: TGTGCCAGCAGCTTCGGGACCTTGGGGGACACTGAAGCTTTCTTT. Amino acid sequence: CASSFGTLGDTEAFF.